This TCR beta chain was captured by sequencing in a study of identical twins. A universal primer site came from template switching; cDNA carried unique molecular identifiers. MiXCR, applied by TCRdb to the 5' RACE reads, yields one record per CDR3 protein. The top ten clones hold 40% of a sample with approximately 190,000 distinct CDR3 sequences, approximately 15% of them seen once. Looked up from germline, CDR1 is SGHTA and CDR2 is FQGNSA. Trimming pared 5 bases from V and 7 bases from J, leaving 15 bases between. The CDR3 is 14 amino acids. The sample was also linked to a second study, of T cells expressing NK-cell markers. That work contributes: Seven HCMV-seropositive donors and one seronegative donor made up the eight sequenced donors.

The gene calls are TRBV7-2 and TRBJ1-5, with D possibly TRBD1 on 5 matching bases. This clonotype originated in a woman between 18 and 29 years old in good health. Material: CD8+ T cells sorted from blood. CDR3 nucleotide sequence: TGTGCCAGCAGCCTCAGACAGTTCACCCAGCCCCAGCATTTT. It yields the protein CASSLRQFTQPQHF.